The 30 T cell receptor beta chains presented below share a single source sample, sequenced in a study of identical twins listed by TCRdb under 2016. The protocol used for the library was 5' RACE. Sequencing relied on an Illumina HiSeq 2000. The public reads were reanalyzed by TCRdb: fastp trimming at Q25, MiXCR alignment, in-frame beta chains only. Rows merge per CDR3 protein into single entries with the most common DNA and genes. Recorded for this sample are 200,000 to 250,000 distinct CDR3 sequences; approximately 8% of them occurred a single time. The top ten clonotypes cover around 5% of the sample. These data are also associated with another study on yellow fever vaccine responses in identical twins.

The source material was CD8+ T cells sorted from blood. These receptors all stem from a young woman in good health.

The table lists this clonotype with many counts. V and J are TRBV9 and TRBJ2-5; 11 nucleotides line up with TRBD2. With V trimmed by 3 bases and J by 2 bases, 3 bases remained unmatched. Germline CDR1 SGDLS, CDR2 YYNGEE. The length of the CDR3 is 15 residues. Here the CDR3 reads CASSASGRLQETQYF. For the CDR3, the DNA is TGTGCCAGCAGCGCTAGCGGGAGGCTGCAAGAGACCCAGTACTTC.

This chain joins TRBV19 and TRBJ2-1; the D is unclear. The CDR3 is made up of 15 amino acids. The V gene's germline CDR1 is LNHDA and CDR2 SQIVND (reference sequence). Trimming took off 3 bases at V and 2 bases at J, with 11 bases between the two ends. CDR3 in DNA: TGTGCCAGTAGTATCGGAGCGACCCCCTACAATGAGCAGTTCTTC. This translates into CASSIGATPYNEQFF.

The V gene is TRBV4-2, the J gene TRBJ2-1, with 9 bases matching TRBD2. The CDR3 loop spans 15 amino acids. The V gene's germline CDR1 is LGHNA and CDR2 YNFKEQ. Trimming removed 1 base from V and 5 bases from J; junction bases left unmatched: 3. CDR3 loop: CASSQASGNHNEQFF. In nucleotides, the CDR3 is TGTGCCAGCAGCCAAGCTAGCGGGAATCACAATGAGCAGTTCTTC.

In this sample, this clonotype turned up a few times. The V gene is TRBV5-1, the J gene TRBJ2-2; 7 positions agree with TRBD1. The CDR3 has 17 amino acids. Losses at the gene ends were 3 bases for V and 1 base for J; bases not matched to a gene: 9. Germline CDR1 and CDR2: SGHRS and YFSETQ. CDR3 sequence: CASSWNKGAGNTGELFF. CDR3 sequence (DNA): TGCGCCAGCAGCTGGAATAAGGGGGCCGGGAACACCGGGGAGCTGTTTTTT.

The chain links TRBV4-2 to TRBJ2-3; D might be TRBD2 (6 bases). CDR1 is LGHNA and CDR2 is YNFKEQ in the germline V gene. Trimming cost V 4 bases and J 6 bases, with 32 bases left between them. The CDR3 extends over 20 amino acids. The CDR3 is CASSPPPGNAGTPTFDTQYF. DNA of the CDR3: TGTGCCAGCAGCCCCCCGCCCGGAAACGCCGGGACTCCCACCTTTGATACGCAGTATTTT.

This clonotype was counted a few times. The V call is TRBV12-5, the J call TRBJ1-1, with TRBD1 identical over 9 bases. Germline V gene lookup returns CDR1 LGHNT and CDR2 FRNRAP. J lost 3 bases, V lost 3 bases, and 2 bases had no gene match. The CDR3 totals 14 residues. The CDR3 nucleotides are TGTGCTAGTGGTTTCCGGGACAGGGACACTGAAGCTTTCTTT. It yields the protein CASGFRDRDTEAFF.

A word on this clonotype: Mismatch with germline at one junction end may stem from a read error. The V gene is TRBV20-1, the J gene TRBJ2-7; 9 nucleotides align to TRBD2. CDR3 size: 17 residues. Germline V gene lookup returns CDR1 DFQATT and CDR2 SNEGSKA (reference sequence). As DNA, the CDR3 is TGCTGTGCTAGAGGTCCCCACCGGCTAGCGGGAACCTACGAGCAGTACTTC. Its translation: CCARGPHRLAGTYEQYF.

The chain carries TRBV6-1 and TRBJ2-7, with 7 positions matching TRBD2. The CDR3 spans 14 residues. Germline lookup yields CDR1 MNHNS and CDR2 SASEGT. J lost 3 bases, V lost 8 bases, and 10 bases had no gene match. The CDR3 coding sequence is TGTGCCAGCTGGCGCGGGGGAACAGGCTACGAGCAGTACTTC. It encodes CASWRGGTGYEQYF.

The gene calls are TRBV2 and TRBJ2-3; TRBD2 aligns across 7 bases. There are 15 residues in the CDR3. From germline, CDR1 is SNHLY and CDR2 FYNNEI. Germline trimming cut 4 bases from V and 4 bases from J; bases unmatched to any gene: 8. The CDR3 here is CASSGHLAAPDTQYF. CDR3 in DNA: TGTGCCAGCAGTGGGCATCTAGCGGCCCCAGATACGCAGTATTTT.

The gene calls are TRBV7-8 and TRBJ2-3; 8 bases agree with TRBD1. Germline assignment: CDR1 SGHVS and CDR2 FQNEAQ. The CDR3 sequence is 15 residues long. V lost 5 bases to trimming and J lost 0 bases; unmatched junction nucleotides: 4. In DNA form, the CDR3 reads TGTGCCAGCAGCCCCAGGGGGCTGAGCACAGATACGCAGTATTTT. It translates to CASSPRGLSTDTQYF.

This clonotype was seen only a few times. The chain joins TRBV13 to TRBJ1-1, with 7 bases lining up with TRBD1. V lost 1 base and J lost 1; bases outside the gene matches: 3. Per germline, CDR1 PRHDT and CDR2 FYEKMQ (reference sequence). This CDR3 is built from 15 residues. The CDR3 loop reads CASSLARGANTEAFF. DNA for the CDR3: TGTGCCAGCAGCTTAGCCAGGGGGGCGAACACTGAAGCTTTCTTT. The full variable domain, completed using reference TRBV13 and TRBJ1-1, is AAGVIQSPRHLIKEKRETATLKCYPIPRHDTVYWYQQGPGQDPQFLISFYEKMQSDKGSIPDRFSAQQFSDYHSELNMSSLELGDSALYFCASSLARGANTEAFFGQGTRLTVV.

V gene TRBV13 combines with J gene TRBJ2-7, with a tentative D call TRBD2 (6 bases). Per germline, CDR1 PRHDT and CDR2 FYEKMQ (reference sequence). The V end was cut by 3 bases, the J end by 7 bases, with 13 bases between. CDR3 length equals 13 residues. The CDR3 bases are TGTGCCAGCAGCTTGGGGGGTCAGTGGGAGCAGTACTTC. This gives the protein CASSLGGQWEQYF.

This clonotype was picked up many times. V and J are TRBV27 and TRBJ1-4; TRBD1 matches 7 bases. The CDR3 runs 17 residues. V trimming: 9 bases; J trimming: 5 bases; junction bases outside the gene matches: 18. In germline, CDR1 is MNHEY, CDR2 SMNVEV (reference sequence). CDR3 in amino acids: CASRPLTLGTANEKLFF. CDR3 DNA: TGTGCCAGTAGACCTTTAACCCTGGGGACAGCAAATGAAAAACTGTTTTTT.

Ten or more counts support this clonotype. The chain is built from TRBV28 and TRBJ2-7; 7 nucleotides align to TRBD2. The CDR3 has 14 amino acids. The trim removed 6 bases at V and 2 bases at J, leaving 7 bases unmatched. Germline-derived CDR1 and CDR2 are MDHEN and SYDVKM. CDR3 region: CASSPGLGPYEQYF. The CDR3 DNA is TGTGCCAGCAGCCCCGGACTAGGTCCCTACGAGCAGTACTTC. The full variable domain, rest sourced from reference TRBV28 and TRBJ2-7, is DVKVTQSSRYLVKRTGEKVFLECVQDMDHENMFWYRQDPGLGLRLIYFSYDVKMKEKGDIPEGYSVSREKKERFSLILESASTNQTSMYLCASSPGLGPYEQYFGPGTRLTVT.

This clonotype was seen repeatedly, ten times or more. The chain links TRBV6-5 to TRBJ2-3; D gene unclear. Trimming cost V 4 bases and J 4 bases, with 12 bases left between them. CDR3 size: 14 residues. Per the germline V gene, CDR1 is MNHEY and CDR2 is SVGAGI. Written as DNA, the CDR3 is TGTGCCAGCAGTTCCCGGTCCGGTGCAGATACGCAGTATTTT. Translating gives CASSSRSGADTQYF.

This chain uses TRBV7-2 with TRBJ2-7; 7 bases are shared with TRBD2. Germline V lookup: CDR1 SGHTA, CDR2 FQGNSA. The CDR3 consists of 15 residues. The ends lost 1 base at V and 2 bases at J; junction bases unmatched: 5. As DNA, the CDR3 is TGTGCCAGCAGCTTAGAGGTGGGAGGGGCCTACGAGCAGTACTTC. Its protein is CASSLEVGGAYEQYF.

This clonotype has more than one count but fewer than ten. DNA of the CDR3: TGTGCCAGCAGCATTTCAGACAATGAGCAGTTCTTC. This gives the protein CASSISDNEQFF. This chain links TRBV7-9 with TRBJ2-1; the D is unclear. V was trimmed by 5 bases and J by 5 bases, leaving 7 bases between them. The CDR3 covers 12 residues. The V gene's germline CDR1 is SEHNR and CDR2 FQNEAQ (reference sequence).

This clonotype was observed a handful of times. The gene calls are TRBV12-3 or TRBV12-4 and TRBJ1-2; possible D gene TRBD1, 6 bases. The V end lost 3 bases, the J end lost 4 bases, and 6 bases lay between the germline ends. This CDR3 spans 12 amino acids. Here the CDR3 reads CASSLTGYGYTF. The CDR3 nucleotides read TGTGCCAGCAGTTTGACAGGCTATGGCTACACCTTC.

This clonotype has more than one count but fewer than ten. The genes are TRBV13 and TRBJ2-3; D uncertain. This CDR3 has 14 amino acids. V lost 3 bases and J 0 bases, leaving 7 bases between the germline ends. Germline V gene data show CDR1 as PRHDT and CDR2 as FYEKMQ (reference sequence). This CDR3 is CASSFLGSTDTQYF. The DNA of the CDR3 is TGTGCCAGCAGCTTTCTTGGGAGCACAGATACGCAGTATTTT.

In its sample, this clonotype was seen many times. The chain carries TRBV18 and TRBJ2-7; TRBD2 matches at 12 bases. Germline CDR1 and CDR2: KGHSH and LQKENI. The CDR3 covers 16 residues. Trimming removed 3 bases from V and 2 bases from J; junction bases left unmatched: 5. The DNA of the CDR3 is TGTGCCAGCTCACCCGGGACTAGCGGGCAAACCTACGAGCAGTACTTC. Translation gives CASSPGTSGQTYEQYF.

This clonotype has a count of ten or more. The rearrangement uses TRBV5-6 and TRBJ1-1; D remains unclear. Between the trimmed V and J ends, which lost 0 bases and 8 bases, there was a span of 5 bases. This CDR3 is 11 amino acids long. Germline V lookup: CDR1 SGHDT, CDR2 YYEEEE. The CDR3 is CASSLGQEAFF. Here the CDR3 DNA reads TGTGCCAGCAGCTTGGGCCAAGAAGCTTTCTTT.

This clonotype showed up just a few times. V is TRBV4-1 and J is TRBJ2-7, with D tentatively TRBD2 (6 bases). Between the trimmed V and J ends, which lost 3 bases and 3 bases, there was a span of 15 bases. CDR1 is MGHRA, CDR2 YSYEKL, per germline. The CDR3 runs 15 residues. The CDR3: CASSHLSGCNYEQYF. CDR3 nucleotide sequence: TGCGCCAGCAGCCACCTTAGCGGCTGCAACTACGAGCAGTACTTC.

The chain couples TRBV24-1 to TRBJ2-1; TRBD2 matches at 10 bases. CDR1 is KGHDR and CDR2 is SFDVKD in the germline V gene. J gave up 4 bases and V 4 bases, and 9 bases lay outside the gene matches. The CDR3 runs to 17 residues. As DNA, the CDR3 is TGTGCCACCAGTGAAGATAGCGGGGGGCGTCGTTACAATGAGCAGTTCTTC. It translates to CATSEDSGGRRYNEQFF.

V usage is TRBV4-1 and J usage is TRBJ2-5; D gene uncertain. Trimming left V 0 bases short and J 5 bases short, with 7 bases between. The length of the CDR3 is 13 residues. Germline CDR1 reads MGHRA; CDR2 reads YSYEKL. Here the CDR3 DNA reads TGCGCCAGCAGCCAAGAAAGGGTTGAGACCCAGTACTTC. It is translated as CASSQERVETQYF.

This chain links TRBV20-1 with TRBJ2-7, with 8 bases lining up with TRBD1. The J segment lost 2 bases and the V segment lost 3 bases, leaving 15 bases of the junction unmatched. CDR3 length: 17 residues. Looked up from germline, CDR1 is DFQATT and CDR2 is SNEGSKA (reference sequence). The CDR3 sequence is CSASWRRGGRGPYEQYV. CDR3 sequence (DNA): TGCAGTGCTAGCTGGCGTAGAGGAGGCAGGGGGCCCTACGAGCAGTACGTC.

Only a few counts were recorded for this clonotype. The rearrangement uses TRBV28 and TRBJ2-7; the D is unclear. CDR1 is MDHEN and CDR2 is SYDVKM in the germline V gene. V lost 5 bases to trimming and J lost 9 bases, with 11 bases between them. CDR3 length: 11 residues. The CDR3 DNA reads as TGTGCCAGCAGTCCCAATTTTCTGCAGTACTTC. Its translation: CASSPNFLQYF.

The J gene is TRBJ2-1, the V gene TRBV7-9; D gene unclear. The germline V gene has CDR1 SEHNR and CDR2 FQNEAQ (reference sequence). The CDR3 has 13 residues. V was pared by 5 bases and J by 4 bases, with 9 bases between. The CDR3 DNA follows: TGTGCCAGCAGCCCCCCCCTTTACAATGAGCAGTTCTTC. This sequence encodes CASSPPLYNEQFF.

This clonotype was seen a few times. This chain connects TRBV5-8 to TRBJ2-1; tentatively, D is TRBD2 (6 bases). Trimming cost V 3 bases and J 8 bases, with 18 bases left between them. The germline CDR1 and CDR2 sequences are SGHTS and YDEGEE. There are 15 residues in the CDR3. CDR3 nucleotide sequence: TGTGCCAGCAGCTCGGTGGGACTCCCTCCCTATGAGCAGTTCTTC. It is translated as CASSSVGLPPYEQFF.

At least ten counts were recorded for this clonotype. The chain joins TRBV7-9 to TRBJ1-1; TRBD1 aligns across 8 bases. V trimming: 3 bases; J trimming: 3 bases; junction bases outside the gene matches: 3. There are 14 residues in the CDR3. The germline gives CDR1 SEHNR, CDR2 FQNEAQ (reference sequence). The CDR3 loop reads CASSFTGGDTEAFF. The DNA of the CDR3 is TGTGCCAGCAGCTTTACAGGGGGTGACACTGAAGCTTTCTTT.

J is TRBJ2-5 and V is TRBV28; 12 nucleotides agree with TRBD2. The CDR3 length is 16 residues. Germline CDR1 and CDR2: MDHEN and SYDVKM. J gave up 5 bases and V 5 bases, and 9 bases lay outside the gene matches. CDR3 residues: CASSTSLAGGTETQYF. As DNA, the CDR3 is TGTGCCAGCAGTACAAGTCTAGCGGGGGGGACCGAGACCCAGTACTTC.